The 19 T cell receptor beta chains listed next were all sequenced from one sample in a study of cytomegalovirus exposure and HLA in healthy donors. In the PCR, 60 Vbeta and 13 Jbeta primers were used. Using immunoSEQ multiplex PCR, the repertoire was profiled, and TCRdb retains in-frame clones only, with some absent. The table records roughly 100,000 clones, around 80% of them present only once. Sample: PBMCs. The receptors derive from a man aged 25 to 45 in good health and CMV-seronegative.

The chain links TRBV7-7 to TRBJ2-1; TRBD2 matches 9 bases. Losses at the gene ends were 5 bases for V and 6 bases for J; bases not matched to a gene: 8. This CDR3 comprises 15 residues. The germline gives CDR1 SSHAT, CDR2 FNYEAQ (reference sequence). The CDR3 coding sequence is TGTGCCAGCAGCCCCCGGGCTAGCGGGGTCAATGAGCAGTTCTTC. As protein: CASSPRASGVNEQFF.

The chain links TRBV6-1 to TRBJ2-1; 10 positions agree with TRBD2. This CDR3 has 15 residues. V shed 4 bases, J shed 7 bases, and the junction held 7 bases outside the gene matches. Germline-derived CDR1 and CDR2 are MNHNS and SASEGT. The CDR3, as DNA: TGTGCCAGCAGTGTTGTAGCGGGAGGTCGTAATGAGCAGTTCTTC. It translates to CASSVVAGGRNEQFF.

The J gene is TRBJ2-5, the V gene TRBV5-6; TRBD2 is a possible D gene (6 bases). Trimming removed 0 bases at V and 5 bases at J, with 17 bases between. Germline-derived CDR1 and CDR2 are SGHDT and YYEEEE. CDR3 size: 16 residues. The CDR3 coding sequence is TGTGCCAGCAGCTTGGCCCGGCTAGAGGGGAGGGAGACCCAGTACTTC. Protein sequence: CASSLARLEGRETQYF.

Many counts were recorded for this clone. Within the sample, other DNA sequences also encode this same CDR3. The CDR3 DNA sequence: TGTGCCAGCAGCCCTCAAGAGACCCAGTACTTC. Residues: CASSPQETQYF. This chain connects TRBV7-2 to TRBJ2-5; D is undetermined. Germline loops: CDR1 SGHTA, CDR2 FQGNSA. Trimming removed 5 bases at V and 2 bases at J, with 3 bases between. The CDR3 loop spans 11 amino acids.

The V call is TRBV5-6, the J call TRBJ2-3; D gene uncertain. Trimming removed 1 base from V and 0 bases from J, with 6 bases in between. This CDR3 is built from 14 residues. CDR1 is SGHDT and CDR2 is YYEEEE in the germline V gene. DNA of the CDR3: TGTGCCAGCAGCTTGCTCTCGAGCACAGATACGCAGTATTTT. Translated: CASSLLSSTDTQYF.

The rearrangement joins TRBV30 to TRBJ1-3, with D tentatively TRBD1 (5 bases). The CDR3 has 12 amino acids. Trimming pared 6 bases from V and 4 bases from J, leaving 10 bases between. Germline V gives CDR1 GTSNPN, CDR2 SVGIG (reference sequence). CDR3 DNA: TGTGCCTGCCTACAGGAGGGAAACACCATATATTTT. This gives the protein CACLQEGNTIYF.

The V and J genes are TRBV28 and TRBJ1-2; no firm D call. CDR3 length: 15 amino acids. Trimming pared 3 bases from V and 7 bases from J, leaving 18 bases between. Germline CDR1 MDHEN, CDR2 SYDVKM. CDR3 sequence (DNA): TGTGCCAGCAGTTTCCTGGGCAGGTCGGATAGTGGCTACACCTTC. Translation gives CASSFLGRSDSGYTF.

The CDR3 region is CASSLAGGANSGNTIYF. The CDR3 nucleotides read TGTGCCAGCAGCTTAGCCGGGGGGGCTAACTCTGGAAACACCATATATTTT. The chain is built from TRBV7-9 and TRBJ1-3, with D maybe TRBD1 (6 bases). The V end was cut by 0 bases, the J end by 0 bases, with 12 bases between. CDR1 and CDR2 from the germline V gene are SEHNR and FQNEAQ (reference sequence). CDR3 length: 17 amino acids.

V usage is TRBV10-3 and J usage is TRBJ1-4; D unclear. The V gene's germline CDR1 is ENHRY and CDR2 SYGVKD. V shed 10 bases and J shed 0 bases, with 9 bases lying between them. There are 13 residues in the CDR3. CDR3 region: CATNGATNEKLFF. The CDR3 DNA follows: TGTGCCACCAATGGAGCAACTAATGAAAAACTGTTTTTT.

V usage is TRBV9 and J usage is TRBJ2-7, with 7 nucleotides matching TRBD2. The CDR3 sequence is 15 residues long. Germline CDR1 SGDLS, CDR2 YYNGEE. V shed 0 bases and J 5 bases; nucleotides not matched to a gene: 8. This chain's CDR3 is CASSVGGSTSDEQYF. The CDR3, as DNA: TGTGCCAGCAGCGTAGGGGGCTCCACTAGCGACGAGCAGTACTTC.

The chain has TRBV5-1 and TRBJ2-5; TRBD2 agrees at 9 bases. The junction had 14 bases not matched to a gene; V was cut back by 4 bases and J by 4 bases. This CDR3 has 17 residues. Germline CDR1 reads SGHRS; CDR2 reads YFSETQ. In nucleotides, the CDR3 is TGCGCCAGCAGCCTGACTAGCGGACCGCTTACGGGAGAGACCCAGTACTTC. Its protein product is CASSLTSGPLTGETQYF.

This clone has more than one count but fewer than ten. This chain links TRBV2 with TRBJ1-2; D is undetermined. The CDR3 totals 14 residues. Germline CDR1 reads SNHLY; CDR2 reads FYNNEI. V dropped 7 bases and J dropped 8 bases, with 20 bases sitting between them. CDR3: CASTPSGEFGGYTF. CDR3 nucleotides: TGTGCCAGCACCCCAAGCGGGGAATTCGGGGGCTACACCTTC.

The chain carries TRBV5-1 and TRBJ2-3; maybe TRBD1 (6 bases). Trimming cost V 1 base and J 2 bases, with 11 bases left between them. Germline-derived CDR1 and CDR2 are SGHRS and YFSETQ. The CDR3 sequence is 15 residues long. The CDR3 sequence is CASSLRQGFTDTQYF. DNA of the CDR3: TGCGCCAGCAGCTTGAGGCAGGGGTTCACAGATACGCAGTATTTT.

This clone was seen a handful of times. The chain combines TRBV2 with TRBJ2-3, with D perhaps matching TRBD2 (6 bases). CDR3 length equals 16 residues. CDR1 and CDR2 (germline): SNHLY, FYNNEI. Trimming took 4 bases from V and 0 from J, leaving 14 bases between them. CDR3 bases: TGTGCCAGCAGTGGAGGGGCTAGCGTTAGCACAGATACGCAGTATTTT. Translation: CASSGGASVSTDTQYF.

This clone turned up a few times. The CDR3 region is CASPPGLAGNNEQFF. The CDR3 DNA sequence: TGTGCCAGCCCTCCGGGACTAGCGGGCAACAATGAGCAGTTCTTC. The chain links TRBV28 to TRBJ2-1; 12 bases fit TRBD2. J lost 5 bases, V lost 8 bases, and 7 bases had no gene match. The CDR3 loop spans 15 amino acids. Germline V gene lookup returns CDR1 MDHEN and CDR2 SYDVKM.

This sequence joins TRBV4-2 and TRBJ2-3; 14 positions match TRBD2. Germline CDR1 LGHNA, CDR2 YNFKEQ. J was trimmed by 0 bases and V by 4 bases; bases with no gene match: 12. CDR3 length: 20 residues. DNA for the CDR3: TGTGCCAGCAGCCTACGACTAGCGGGAGGGATAACCCTTAGCACAGATACGCAGTATTTT. Amino acids: CASSLRLAGGITLSTDTQYF.

This chain links TRBV14 with TRBJ1-3; possible D gene TRBD1, 5 bases. The V gene lost 7 bases and the J gene lost 0 bases, with 10 bases spanning the gap. The CDR3 runs 14 residues. Germline-derived CDR1 and CDR2 are SGHDN and FVKESK. The CDR3 bases are TGTGCCAGCAAAGACAGAATCTCTGGAAACACCATATATTTT. Translating gives CASKDRISGNTIYF.

The chain is built from TRBV5-1 and TRBJ2-5; maybe TRBD1 (5 bases). The V gene lost 1 base and the J gene lost 5 bases, with 9 bases spanning the gap. The germline gives CDR1 SGHRS, CDR2 YFSETQ. CDR3 length: 13 amino acids. CDR3 loop: CASSLFAGETQYF. The CDR3 coding sequence is TGCGCCAGCAGCTTGTTCGCAGGGGAGACCCAGTACTTC. The full variable domain, completed using reference TRBV5-1 and TRBJ2-5, is KAGVTQTPRYLIKTRGQQVTLSCSPISGHRSVSWYQQTPGQGLQFLFEYFSETQRNKGNFPGRFSGRQFSNSRSEMNVSTLELGDSALYLCASSLFAGETQYFGPGTRLLVL.

The chain joins TRBV6-5 to TRBJ1-2; the match to TRBD1 covers 9 bases. J gave up 11 bases and V 5 bases, and 6 bases lay outside the gene matches. CDR1 is MNHEY, CDR2 SVGAGI, per germline. CDR3 length equals 12 residues. The CDR3 coding sequence is TGTGCCAGCAGTAAGGGACAGGGAAGATACACCTTC. This gives the protein CASSKGQGRYTF.